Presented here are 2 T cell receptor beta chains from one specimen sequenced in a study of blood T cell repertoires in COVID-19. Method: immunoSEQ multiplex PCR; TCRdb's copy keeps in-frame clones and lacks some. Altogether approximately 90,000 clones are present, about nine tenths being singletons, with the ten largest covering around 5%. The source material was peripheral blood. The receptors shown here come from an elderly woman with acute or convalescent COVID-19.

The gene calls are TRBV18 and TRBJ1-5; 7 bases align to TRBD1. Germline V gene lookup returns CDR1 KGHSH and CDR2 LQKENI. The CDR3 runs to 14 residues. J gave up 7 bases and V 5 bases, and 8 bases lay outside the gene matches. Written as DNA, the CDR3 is TGTGCCAGCTCAATCGACAGGGACGTCCAGCCCCAGCATTTT. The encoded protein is CASSIDRDVQPQHF.

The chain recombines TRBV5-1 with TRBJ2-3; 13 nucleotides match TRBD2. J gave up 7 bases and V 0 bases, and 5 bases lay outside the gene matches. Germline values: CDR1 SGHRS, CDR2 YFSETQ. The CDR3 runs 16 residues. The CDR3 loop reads CASSLGLAGGHNTQYF. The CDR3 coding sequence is TGCGCCAGCAGCTTGGGACTAGCGGGGGGCCACAATACGCAGTATTTT.